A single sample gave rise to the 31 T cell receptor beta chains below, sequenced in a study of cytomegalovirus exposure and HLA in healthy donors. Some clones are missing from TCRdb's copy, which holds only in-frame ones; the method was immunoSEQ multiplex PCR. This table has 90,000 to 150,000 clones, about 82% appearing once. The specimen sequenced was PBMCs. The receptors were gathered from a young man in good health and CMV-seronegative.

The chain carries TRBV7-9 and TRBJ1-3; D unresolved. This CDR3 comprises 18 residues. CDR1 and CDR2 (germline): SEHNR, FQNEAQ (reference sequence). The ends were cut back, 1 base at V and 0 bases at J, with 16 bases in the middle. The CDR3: CASSLGLNQVPSGNTIYF. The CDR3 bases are TGTGCCAGCAGCTTAGGATTAAATCAGGTTCCCTCTGGAAACACCATATATTTT.

CDR3: CASRTGSSGNTIYF. CDR3 DNA sequence: TGTGCCAGCAGGACAGGATCCTCTGGAAACACCATATATTTT. The genes are TRBV9 and TRBJ1-3; tentatively, D is TRBD1 (6 bases). The CDR3 loop spans 14 amino acids. CDR1 and CDR2 from the germline V gene are SGDLS and YYNGEE. Trimming took off 5 bases at V and 0 bases at J, with 9 bases between the two ends.

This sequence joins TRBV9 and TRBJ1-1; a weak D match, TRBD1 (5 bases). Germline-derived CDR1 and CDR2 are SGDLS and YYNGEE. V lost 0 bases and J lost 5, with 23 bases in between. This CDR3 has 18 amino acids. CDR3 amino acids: CASSVGFKGSGRETEAFF. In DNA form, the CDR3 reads TGTGCCAGCAGCGTAGGTTTTAAGGGGTCGGGTCGGGAGACTGAAGCTTTCTTT.

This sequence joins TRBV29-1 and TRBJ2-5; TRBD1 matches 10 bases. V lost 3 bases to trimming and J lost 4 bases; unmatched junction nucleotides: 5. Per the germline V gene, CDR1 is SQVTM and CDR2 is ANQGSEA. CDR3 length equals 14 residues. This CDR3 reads CSVELDRGLETQYF. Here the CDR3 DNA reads TGCAGCGTTGAGCTTGACAGGGGGCTAGAGACCCAGTACTTC.

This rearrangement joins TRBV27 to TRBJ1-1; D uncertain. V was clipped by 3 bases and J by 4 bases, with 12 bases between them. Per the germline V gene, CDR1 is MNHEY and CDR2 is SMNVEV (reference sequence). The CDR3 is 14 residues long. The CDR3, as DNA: TGTGCCAGCAGTTTTTGGAGGGAGGGCACTGAAGCTTTCTTT. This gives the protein CASSFWREGTEAFF.

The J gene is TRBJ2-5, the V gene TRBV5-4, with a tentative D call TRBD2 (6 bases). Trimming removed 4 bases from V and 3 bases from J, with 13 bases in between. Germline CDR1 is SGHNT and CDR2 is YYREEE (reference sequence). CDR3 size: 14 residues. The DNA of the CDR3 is TGTGCCAGCAGCCCCGGAGGGACGGAAGAGACCCAGTACTTC. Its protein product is CASSPGGTEETQYF.

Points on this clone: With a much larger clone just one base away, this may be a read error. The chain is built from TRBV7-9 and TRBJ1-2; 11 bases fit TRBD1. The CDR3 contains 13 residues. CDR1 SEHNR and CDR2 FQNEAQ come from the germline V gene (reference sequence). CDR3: CASSWTGGAGCTF. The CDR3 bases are TGTGCCAGCAGCTGGACAGGGGGCGCAGGCTGCACCTTC.

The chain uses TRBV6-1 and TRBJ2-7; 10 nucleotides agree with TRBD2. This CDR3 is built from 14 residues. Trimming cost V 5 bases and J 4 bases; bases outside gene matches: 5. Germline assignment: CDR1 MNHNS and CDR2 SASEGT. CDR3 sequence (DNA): TGTGCCAGCAGTCGCGGACTAGCGGTATACGAGCAGTACTTC. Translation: CASSRGLAVYEQYF.

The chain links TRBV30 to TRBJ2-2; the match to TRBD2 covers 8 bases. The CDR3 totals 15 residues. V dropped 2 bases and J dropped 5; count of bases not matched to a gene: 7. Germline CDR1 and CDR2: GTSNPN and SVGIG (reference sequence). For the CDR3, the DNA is TGTGCCTGGAGTTCCCCGGGACTAGGAACCGGGGAGCTGTTTTTT. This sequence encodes CAWSSPGLGTGELFF.

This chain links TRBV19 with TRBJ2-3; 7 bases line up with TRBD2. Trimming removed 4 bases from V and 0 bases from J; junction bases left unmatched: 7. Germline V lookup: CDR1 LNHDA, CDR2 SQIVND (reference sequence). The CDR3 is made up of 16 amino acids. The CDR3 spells CASSTATAGSTDTQYF. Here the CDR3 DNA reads TGTGCCAGTAGTACCGCTACAGCGGGGAGCACAGATACGCAGTATTTT.

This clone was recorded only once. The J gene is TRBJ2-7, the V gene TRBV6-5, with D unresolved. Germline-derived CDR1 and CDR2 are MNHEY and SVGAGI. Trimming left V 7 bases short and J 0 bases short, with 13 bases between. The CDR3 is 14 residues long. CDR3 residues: CASTRSRNSYEQYF. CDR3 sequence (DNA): TGTGCCAGCACCAGGTCACGGAACTCCTACGAGCAGTACTTC.

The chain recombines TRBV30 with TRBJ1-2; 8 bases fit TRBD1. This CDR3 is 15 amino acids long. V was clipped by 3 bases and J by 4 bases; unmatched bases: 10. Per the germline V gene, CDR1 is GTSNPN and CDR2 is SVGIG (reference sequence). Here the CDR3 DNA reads TGTGCCTGGAGCGCAGGACAGGGCCACTTCTATGGCTACACCTTC. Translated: CAWSAGQGHFYGYTF.

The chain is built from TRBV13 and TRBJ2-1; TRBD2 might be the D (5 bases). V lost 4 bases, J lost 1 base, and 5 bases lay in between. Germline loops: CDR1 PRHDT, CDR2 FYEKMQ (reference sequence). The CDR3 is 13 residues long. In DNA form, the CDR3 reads TGTGCCAGCAGCTCGGGGTCCTACAATGAGCAGTTCTTC. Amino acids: CASSSGSYNEQFF.

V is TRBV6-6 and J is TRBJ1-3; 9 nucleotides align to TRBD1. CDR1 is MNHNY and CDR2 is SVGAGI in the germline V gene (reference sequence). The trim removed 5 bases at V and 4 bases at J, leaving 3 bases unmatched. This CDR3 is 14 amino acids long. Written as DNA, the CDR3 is TGTGCCAGCAGTCCGGGGACAGGGGGAAACACCATATATTTT. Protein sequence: CASSPGTGGNTIYF.

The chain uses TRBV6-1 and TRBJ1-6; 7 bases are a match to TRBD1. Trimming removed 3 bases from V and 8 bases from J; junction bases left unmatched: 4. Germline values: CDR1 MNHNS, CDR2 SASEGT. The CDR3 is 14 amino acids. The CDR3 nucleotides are TGTGCCAGCAGTGAGAGGGACAGCCATTCACCCCTCCACTTT. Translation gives CASSERDSHSPLHF.

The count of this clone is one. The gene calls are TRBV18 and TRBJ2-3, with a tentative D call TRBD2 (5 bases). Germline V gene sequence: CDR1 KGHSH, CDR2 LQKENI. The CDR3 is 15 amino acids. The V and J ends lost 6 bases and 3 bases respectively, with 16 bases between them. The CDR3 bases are TGTGCCAGCTCCCTACCAGGCGGACTTACAGATACGCAGTATTTT. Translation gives CASSLPGGLTDTQYF.

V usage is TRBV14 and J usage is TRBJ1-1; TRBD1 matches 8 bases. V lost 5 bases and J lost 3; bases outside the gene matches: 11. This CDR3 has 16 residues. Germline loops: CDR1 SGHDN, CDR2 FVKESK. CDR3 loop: CASSVSRGLDDTEAFF. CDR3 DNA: TGTGCCAGCAGCGTATCCAGGGGGCTGGACGACACTGAAGCTTTCTTT.

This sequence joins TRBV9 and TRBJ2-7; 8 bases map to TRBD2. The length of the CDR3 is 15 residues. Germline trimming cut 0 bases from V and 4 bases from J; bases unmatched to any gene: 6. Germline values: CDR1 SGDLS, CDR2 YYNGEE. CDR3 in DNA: TGTGCCAGCAGCGTAGGTGCCAGCGGGGGTTACGAGCAGTACTTC. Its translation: CASSVGASGGYEQYF.

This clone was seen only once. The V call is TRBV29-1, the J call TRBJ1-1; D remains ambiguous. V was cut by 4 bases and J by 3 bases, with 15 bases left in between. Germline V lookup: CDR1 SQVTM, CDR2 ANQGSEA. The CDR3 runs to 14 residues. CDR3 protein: CSVAFRHLDTEAFF. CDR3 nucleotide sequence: TGCAGCGTTGCCTTCAGGCATCTGGACACTGAAGCTTTCTTT.

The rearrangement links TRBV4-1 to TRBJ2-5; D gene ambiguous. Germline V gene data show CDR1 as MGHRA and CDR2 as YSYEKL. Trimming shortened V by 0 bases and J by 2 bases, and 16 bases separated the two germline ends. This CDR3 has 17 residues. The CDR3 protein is CASSQDPVTEFQETQYF. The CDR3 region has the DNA TGCGCCAGCAGCCAAGATCCGGTGACTGAATTTCAAGAGACCCAGTACTTC.

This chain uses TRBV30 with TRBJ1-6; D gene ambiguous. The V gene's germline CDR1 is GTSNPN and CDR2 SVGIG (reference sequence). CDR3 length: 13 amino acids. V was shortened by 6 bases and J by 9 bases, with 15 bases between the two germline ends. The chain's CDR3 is CACHREYGSPLHF. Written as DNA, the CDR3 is TGTGCCTGTCACCGGGAGTACGGTTCACCCCTCCACTTT.

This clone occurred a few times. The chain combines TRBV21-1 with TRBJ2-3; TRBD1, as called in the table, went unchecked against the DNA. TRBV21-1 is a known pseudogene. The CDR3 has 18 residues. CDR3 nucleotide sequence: TGTGCCAGCAGCAAAGGGGCCCTACAGGGGGCGGTCGCAGATACGCAGTATTTT. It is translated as CASSKGALQGAVADTQYF.

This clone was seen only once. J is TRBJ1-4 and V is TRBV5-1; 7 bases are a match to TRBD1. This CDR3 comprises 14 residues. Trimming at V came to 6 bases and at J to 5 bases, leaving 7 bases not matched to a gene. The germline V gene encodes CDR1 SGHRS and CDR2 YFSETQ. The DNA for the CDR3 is TGCGCCAGCACCCCAGGGGGTACAAATGAAAAACTGTTTTTT. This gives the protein CASTPGGTNEKLFF. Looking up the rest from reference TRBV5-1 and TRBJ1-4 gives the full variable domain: KAGVTQTPRYLIKTRGQQVTLSCSPISGHRSVSWYQQTPGQGLQFLFEYFSETQRNKGNFPGRFSGRQFSNSRSEMNVSTLELGDSALYLCASTPGGTNEKLFFGSGTQLSVL.

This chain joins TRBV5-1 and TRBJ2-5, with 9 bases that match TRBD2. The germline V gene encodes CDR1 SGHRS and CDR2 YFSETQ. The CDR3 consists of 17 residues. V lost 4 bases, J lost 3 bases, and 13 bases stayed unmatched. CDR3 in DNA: TGCGCCAGCAGCCGCCCCCCCCGACTAGCGGAAAAAGAGACCCAGTACTTC. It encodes CASSRPPRLAEKETQYF.

The CDR3: CASSQDRTGSSYNEQFF. CDR3 nucleotides: TGCGCCAGCAGCCAAGATCGGACAGGGAGCTCCTACAATGAGCAGTTCTTC. The chain couples TRBV4-1 to TRBJ2-1, with TRBD1 matching 8 bases. V shed 0 bases, J shed 0 bases, and the junction held 4 bases outside the gene matches. The CDR3 is made up of 17 amino acids. CDR1 MGHRA and CDR2 YSYEKL come from the germline V gene.

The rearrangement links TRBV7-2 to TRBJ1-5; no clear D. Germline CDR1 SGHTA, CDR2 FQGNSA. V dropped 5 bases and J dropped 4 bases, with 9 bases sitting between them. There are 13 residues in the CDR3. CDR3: CASSTRGNQPQHF. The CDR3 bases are TGTGCCAGCAGCACCCGGGGTAATCAGCCCCAGCATTTT.

Written as DNA, the CDR3 is TGTGCCAGCTCACCGAATCCGCAGGGGTTCACAGATACGCAGTATTTT. It codes for CASSPNPQGFTDTQYF. The chain combines TRBV18 with TRBJ2-3; D may be TRBD1 (6 bases). CDR1 is KGHSH and CDR2 is LQKENI in the germline V gene. This CDR3 spans 16 amino acids. Trimming left V 3 bases short and J 2 bases short, with 15 bases between.

This CDR3 is CASSSRQGAGYEQYF. The CDR3 nucleotides read TGTGCCAGCAGCTCAAGACAGGGGGCGGGGTACGAGCAGTACTTC. The chain joins TRBV7-9 to TRBJ2-7; 10 bases are a match to TRBD1. The CDR3 has 15 amino acids. J gave up 4 bases and V 4 bases, and 7 bases lay outside the gene matches. Per germline, CDR1 SEHNR and CDR2 FQNEAQ (reference sequence).

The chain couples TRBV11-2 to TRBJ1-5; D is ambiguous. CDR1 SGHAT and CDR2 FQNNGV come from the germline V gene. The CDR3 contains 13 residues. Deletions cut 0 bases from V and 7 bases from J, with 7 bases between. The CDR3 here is CASSLDGVQPQHF. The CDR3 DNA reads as TGTGCCAGCAGCTTAGACGGAGTCCAGCCCCAGCATTTT.

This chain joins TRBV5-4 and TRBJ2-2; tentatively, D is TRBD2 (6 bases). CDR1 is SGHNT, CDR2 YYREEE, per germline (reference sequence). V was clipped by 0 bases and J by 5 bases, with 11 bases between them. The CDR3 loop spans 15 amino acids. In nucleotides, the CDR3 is TGTGCCAGCAGCTTGGCTGGGGGGTCGACCGGGGAGCTGTTTTTT. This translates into CASSLAGGSTGELFF.

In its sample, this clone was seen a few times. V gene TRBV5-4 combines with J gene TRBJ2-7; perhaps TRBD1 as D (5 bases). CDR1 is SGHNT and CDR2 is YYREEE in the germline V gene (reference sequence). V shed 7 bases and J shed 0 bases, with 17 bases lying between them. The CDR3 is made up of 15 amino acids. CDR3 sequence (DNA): TGTGCCAGCGGCCCTGCCAGGACATCCTCCTACGAGCAGTACTTC. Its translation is CASGPARTSSYEQYF. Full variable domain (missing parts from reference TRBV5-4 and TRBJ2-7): ETGVTQSPTHLIKTRGQQVTLRCSSQSGHNTVSWYQQALGQGPQFIFQYYREEENGRGNFPPRFSGLQFPNYSSELNVNALELDDSALYLCASGPARTSSYEQYFGPGTRLTVT.